The TCR beta chain described here comes from a study of T cell responses to AZD1222 COVID-19 vaccine (dated by TCRdb to the early 2020s). For context, the study as a whole: AZD1222 recipients with second doses at about 4 weeks or about 12 weeks were pooled, because spike-specific TCR depth and breadth did not differ between schedules. A total of just over 230 trial participants underwent TCR sequencing, of whom 200 to 220 received two doses of AZD1222 and some 26 received two doses of the MenACWY control vaccine. Trial participants were enrolled into age subgroups of 18-55, 56-69 and 70-plus years, which contained roughly 140, 27 and 60 TCR-sequenced participants, respectively.

The CDR3 regions of human TCRbeta chains were subjected to immunosequencing. Regarding the original processing steps: TCRs in the repertoires were compared against a reference library of SARS-CoV-2-specific TCRs that had been generated with the MIRA antigen-specificity platform. Breadth was defined as the fraction of unique TCRs that were SARS-CoV-2-associated, and depth was defined as the fraction of total T cells that were SARS-CoV-2-associated. Using the MIRA data, each spike-specific TCR was assigned both to the spike region to which the TCR was reactive and to a CD4 or CD8 class. Log10-transformed breadth and depth values were compared by one-way ANOVA with Sidak's multiple comparisons tests. The table comes from immuneACCESS by way of TCRdb, which keeps in-frame sequences with V and J called. Part of the clones is missing from these tables; in studies checked, under half for an unresolved V gene and the rest for unknown reasons. The DNA gave D and trimming, while V, J and clone size come from that table. The table for this sample lists roughly 150,000 clones; more than 80% of them were counted only once. The ten largest make up 6.5% to 7% of the sample.

The time point label, as the study defines it: baseline before first vaccination. Vaccinee samples were obtained from the UK trials COV001 and COV002, which included a single-blind randomized controlled phase 2/3 trial of AZD1222 (ChAdOx1 nCoV-19) in healthy adults. Trial participant PBMC samples were collected at day 0 and day 28 after the second dose for TCRbeta chain sequencing. Points the paper makes about the study in general: Spike-specific TCR breadth and depth rose significantly after two AZD1222 doses compared with day 0 and with MenACWY recipients. Only 5 to 7 AZD1222 recipients were SARS-CoV-2 seropositive at baseline, limiting conclusions about previously exposed vaccinees. The 56-69-year group was small, and its depth increase did not reach significance, likely because of low power. Participants were mostly white British and included more females than males, and it was suggested by the authors that clonal diversity may have been underestimated. Epitopes outside the regions mutated in the B.1.351 and B.1.1.7 variants were reportedly recognized by nearly half of the unique spike-specific TCRs. Because no day 14 peak-response samples were available, repertoires were characterized only after the peak T cell response. CD4 TCRs associated with the vaccine covered the entire spike protein, and the dominant responses were in regions 160-218 and 743-854.

The CDR3 sequence holds 12 residues, the cysteine and phenylalanine included. Just CDR3 DNA is preserved here, 36 bases in frame from base 1. Reading the germline V gene (reference sequence) gives CDR1 LNHDA and CDR2 SQIVND. Cut back by 3 bases and 13 bases, the V and J ends lie 13 bases apart. A word on this clone: It lacks a known antigen. No base quality information exists; no much larger clone differs at one position.

The sample here was peripheral blood, taken on day 0 of AZD1222 vaccination. This receptor was obtained from an adult in good health. The chain joins TRBV19 to TRBJ2-1; TRBD2 could be the D gene, as 6 bases match. The DNA sequence is given as TGTGCCAGTAGTATGAACCGGGACTTACAGTTCTTC. The resulting protein is CASSMNRDLQFF.